This is a list of T cell receptor beta chains from one sample in a study of OX40 agonist ivuxolimab in advanced cancers. TCRdb's table, derived via immunoSEQ multiplex PCR, lists solely in-frame clones and lacks some. The sample includes 100,000 to 130,000 clones, under 95% of them seen just once. This material consisted of CD4+ or CD8+ T cells sorted from blood, taken in a trial of the OX40 agonist ivuxolimab. These receptors were taken from an adult with an advanced solid tumor such as melanoma, head and neck, liver or kidney cancer. Both conserved end residues are part of each CDR3. A D gene is named only where the DNA matches it firmly. Not every row has a clone size; where given, it reads once, few, many or a size class.

j_call d_call cdr3_length v_call clone_size cdr3_nt cdr3_aa
TRBJ2-4 TRBD2 16 TRBV7-2 . TGTGCCAGCAGCTCTCGACTAGCGGGAGATAGATACATTCAGTACTTC CASSSRLAGDRYIQYF
TRBJ1-4 TRBD1 16 TRBV11-2 . TGTGCCAGCAGCTTTGGACAGGGCGGTTCCGATGAAAAACTGTTTTTT CASSFGQGGSDEKLFF
TRBJ1-2 . 11 TRBV9 . TGTGCCAGTGCAGGGTCGCGCGGCTACACCTTC CASAGSRGYTF
TRBJ1-1 . 16 TRBV30 few TGTGCCTGGAGGGAATTAGCGGGACTGATGAACACTGAAGCTTTCTTT CAWRELAGLMNTEAFF
TRBJ2-1 TRBD1 16 TRBV11-2 . TGTGCCAGCAGCTTACGTTTCGGACAGGGGGCAGGTGAGCAGTTCTTC CASSLRFGQGAGEQFF
TRBJ1-1 . 12 TRBV2 . TGTGCCAGCAGTGAACCTCCGACAGCCCCTACGTTT CASSEPPTAPTF
TRBJ1-4 TRBD1 15 TRBV5-1 . TGCGCCAGCAGCTCCGGGACAGACCTTAATGAAAAACTGTTTTTT CASSSGTDLNEKLFF
TRBJ2-3 . 14 TRBV27 . TGTGCCAGCAGTTTCGCGCGGGAAACAGATACGCAGTATTTT CASSFARETDTQYF
TRBJ1-1 . 14 TRBV4-2 . TGTGCCAGCAGCCAAGATGGAGGGGTCGGTGAAGCTTTCTTT CASSQDGGVGEAFF
TRBJ1-3 . 14 TRBV5-5 . TGTGCCAGCAGCTTCTCGCTGTCTGGAAACACCATATATTTT CASSFSLSGNTIYF
TRBJ1-2 TRBD1 16 TRBV19 . TGTGCCAGTAGTATCTCAACCCGACAGGGTAAATATGGCTACACCTTC CASSISTRQGKYGYTF
TRBJ2-3 TRBD2 19 TRBV4-1 . TGCGCCAGCAGCCCCGGGACTAGCGGGGGGGATATGCCCACAGATACGCAGTATTTT CASSPGTSGGDMPTDTQYF
TRBJ1-2 . 13 TRBV6-5 . TGTGCCAGCAAGAACTGGTCAGGGGACGGCTACACCTTC CASKNWSGDGYTF
TRBJ1-4 TRBD1 15 TRBV6-1 . TGTGCCAGCAGTCGTGCGGGGACAGGGGGTGAAAAACTGTTTTTT CASSRAGTGGEKLFF
TRBJ1-2 . 13 TRBV18 . TGTGCCAGCTCACGGGGACAAAACTATGGCTACACCTTC CASSRGQNYGYTF
TRBJ2-1 . 12 TRBV5-1 . TGCGCCAGCAGCCACGGGTCAGGTGAGCAGTTCTTC CASSHGSGEQFF
TRBJ2-7 TRBD2 16 TRBV6-6 . TGTGCCAGCAGTTCCCGGGAGGGGGGGGGTACCTACGAGCAGTACTTC CASSSREGGGTYEQYF
TRBJ1-1 . 15 TRBV6-5 . TGTGCCACCCTACACGCCTCAGGGACGAACACTGAAGCTTTCTTT CATLHASGTNTEAFF
TRBJ2-5 . 16 TRBV4-2 . TGTGCCAGCAGCCAAGATGAACGTGGGGGTGAAGAGACCCAGTACTTC CASSQDERGGEETQYF
TRBJ2-3 TRBD1 15 TRBV18 . TGTGCCAGCTCCCGAGACAGGGGGGGCACAGATACGCAGTATTTT CASSRDRGGTDTQYF
TRBJ1-2 TRBD1 14 TRBV5-6 . TGTGCCAGCAGCGCCGGGACAGCGGGCTATGGCTACACCTTC CASSAGTAGYGYTF
TRBJ1-5 . 15 TRBV15 . TGTGCCACCAGCAGAGATTGGGCAGGGGATCAGCCCCAGCATTTT CATSRDWAGDQPQHF
TRBJ1-1 . 16 TRBV7-3 . TGTGCCAGCAGAGCCCAGCATTCGGCCGTGGGCACTGAAGCTTTCTTT CASRAQHSAVGTEAFF
TRBJ1-6 . 15 TRBV6-5 . TGTGCCAGCAGACCAAGGACAGACCGAGATTCACCCCCCCACTTT CASRPRTDRDSPPHF
TRBJ2-7 TRBD1 15 TRBV6-6 . TGTGCCAGCAGGGCCAGGGGGCAACTCAGCGACGAGCAGTACTTC CASRARGQLSDEQYF
TRBJ2-7 TRBD1 15 TRBV27 once TGTGCCAGCAGTCCCAGACAGGGTTATCTCTACGAGCAGTACTTC CASSPRQGYLYEQYF
TRBJ2-2 . 15 TRBV9 . TGTGCCAGCAGCGTAGTTTCCGGGGGCACCGGGGAGCTGTTTTTT CASSVVSGGTGELFF